This TCR beta chain emerged from a study of blood T cell repertoires in COVID-19. Overall study context: The cDNA or gDNA used as material had been derived from T cells, B-cell-depleted T cells, or PBMCs.

Assay: immunoSEQ multiplex PCR; the TCRdb copy retains only in-frame clones and omits some. This sample has about 220,000 clones, with around 85% found just once. With 4 bases clipped from V and 0 bases from J, the junction kept 1 base outside the gene matches. This CDR3 region has 16 residues. The germline CDR1 and CDR2 sequences are SGHNT and YYREEE (reference sequence). Those who participated ranged in age from roughly 18 to 90 years and resided in some 24 US areas. Cohort assignment relied on participant-reported clinical history. The chain couples TRBV5-4 to TRBJ2-1, with 13 bases that match TRBD2. This TCR derives from a woman aged 40 to 49 with acute COVID-19. Sample: PBMCs or T cells enriched from blood (not recorded which). CDR3 in amino acids: CASSRTSGSSYNEQFF. Here the CDR3 DNA reads TGTGCCAGCAGCCGGACTAGCGGGAGCTCCTACAATGAGCAGTTCTTC.